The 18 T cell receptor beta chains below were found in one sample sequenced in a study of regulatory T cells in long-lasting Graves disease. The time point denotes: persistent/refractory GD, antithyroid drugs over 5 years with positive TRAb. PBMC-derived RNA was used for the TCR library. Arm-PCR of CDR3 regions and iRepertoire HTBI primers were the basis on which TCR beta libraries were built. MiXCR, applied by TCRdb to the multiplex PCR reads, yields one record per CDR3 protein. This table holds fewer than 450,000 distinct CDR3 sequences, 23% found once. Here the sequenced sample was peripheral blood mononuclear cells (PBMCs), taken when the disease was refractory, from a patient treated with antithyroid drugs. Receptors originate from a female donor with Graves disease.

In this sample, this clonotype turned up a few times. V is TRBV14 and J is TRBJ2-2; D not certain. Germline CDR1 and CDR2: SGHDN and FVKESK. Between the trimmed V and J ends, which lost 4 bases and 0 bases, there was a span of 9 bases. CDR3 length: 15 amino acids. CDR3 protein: CASSRRVANTGELFF. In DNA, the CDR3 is TGTGCCAGCAGCCGACGAGTAGCGAACACCGGGGAGCTGTTTTTT.

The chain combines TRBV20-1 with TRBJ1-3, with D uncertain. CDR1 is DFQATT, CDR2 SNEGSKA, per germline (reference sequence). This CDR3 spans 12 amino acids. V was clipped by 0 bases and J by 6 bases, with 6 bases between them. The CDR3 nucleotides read TGCAGTGCTAGAGAGACACAAAACACCATATATTTT. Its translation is CSARETQNTIYF.

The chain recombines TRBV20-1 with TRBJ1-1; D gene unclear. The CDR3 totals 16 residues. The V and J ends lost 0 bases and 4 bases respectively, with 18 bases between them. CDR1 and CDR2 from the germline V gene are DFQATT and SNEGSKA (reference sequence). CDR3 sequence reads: CSARDHPSPKSTEAFF. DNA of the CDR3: TGCAGTGCTAGAGATCATCCCAGCCCCAAGAGCACTGAAGCTTTCTTT.

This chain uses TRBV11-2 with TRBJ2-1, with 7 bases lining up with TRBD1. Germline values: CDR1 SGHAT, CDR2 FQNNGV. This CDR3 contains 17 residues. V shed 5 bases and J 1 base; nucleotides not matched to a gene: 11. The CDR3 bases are TGTGCCAGCAGCCCACAAGGGGGCTTCAGATCCTACAATGAGCAGTTCTTC. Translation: CASSPQGGFRSYNEQFF.

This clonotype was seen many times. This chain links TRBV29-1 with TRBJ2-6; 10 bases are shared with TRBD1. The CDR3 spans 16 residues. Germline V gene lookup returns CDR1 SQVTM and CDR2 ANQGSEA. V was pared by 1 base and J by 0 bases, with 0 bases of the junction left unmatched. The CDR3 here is CSVEGTGGSGANVLTF. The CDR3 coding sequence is TGCAGCGTTGAAGGGACAGGGGGCTCTGGGGCCAACGTCCTGACTTTC.

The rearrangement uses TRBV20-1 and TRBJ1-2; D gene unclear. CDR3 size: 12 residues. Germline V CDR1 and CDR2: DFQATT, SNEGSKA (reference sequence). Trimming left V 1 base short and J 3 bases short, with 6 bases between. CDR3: CSARGTDYGYTF. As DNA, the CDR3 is TGCAGTGCTAGAGGGACCGACTATGGCTACACCTTC.

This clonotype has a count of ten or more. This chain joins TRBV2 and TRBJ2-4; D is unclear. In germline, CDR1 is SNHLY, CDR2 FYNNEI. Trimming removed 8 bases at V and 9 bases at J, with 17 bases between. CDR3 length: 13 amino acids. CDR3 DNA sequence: TGTGCCAGCTTCGCCCCAAGTTATACCATTCAGTACTTC. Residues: CASFAPSYTIQYF.

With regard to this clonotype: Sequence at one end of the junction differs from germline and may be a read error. The CDR3 nucleotides read TGCAGCGTTGACGAACAGAACTATGGCTGCACCTTC. Its protein is CSVDEQNYGCTF. This sequence joins TRBV29-1 and TRBJ1-2; D is unresolved. The CDR3 has 12 amino acids. Germline V gene sequence: CDR1 SQVTM, CDR2 ANQGSEA.

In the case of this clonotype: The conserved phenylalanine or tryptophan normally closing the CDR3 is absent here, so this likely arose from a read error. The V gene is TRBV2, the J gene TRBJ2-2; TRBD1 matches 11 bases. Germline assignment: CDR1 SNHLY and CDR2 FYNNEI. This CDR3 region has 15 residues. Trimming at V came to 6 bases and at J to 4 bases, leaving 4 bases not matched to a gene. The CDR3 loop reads CASSRDRGITGELFV. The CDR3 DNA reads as TGTGCCAGCAGCCGGGACAGGGGGATCACCGGGGAGCTGTTTGTT.

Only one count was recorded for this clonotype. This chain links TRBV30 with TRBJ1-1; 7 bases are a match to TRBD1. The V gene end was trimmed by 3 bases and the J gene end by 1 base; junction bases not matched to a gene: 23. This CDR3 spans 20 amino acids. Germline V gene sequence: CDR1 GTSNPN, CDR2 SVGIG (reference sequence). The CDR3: CAWSPWTGARSSLQNTEAFF. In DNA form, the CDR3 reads TGTGCCTGGAGCCCCTGGACAGGAGCCCGAAGTAGTCTCCAGAACACTGAAGCTTTCTTT.

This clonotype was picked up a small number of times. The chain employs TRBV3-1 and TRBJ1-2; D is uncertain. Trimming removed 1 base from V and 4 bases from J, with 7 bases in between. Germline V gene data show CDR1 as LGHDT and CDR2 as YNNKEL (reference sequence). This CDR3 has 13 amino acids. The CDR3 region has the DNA TGTGCCAGCAGCCAAGTGAAGTTCTATGGCTACACCTTC. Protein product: CASSQVKFYGYTF.

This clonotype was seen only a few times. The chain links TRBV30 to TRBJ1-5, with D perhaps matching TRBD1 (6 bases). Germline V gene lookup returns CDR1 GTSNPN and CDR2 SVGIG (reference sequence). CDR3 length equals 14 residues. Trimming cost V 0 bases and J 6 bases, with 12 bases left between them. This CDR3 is CAWSVGQRTQPQHF. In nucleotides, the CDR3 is TGTGCCTGGAGTGTCGGACAGAGGACTCAGCCCCAGCATTTT.

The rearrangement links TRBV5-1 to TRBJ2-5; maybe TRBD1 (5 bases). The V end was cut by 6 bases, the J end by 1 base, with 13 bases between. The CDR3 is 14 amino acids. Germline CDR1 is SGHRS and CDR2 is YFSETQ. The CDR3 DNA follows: TGCGCCAGCATTAAGGGGCTAGGCCAAGAGACCCAGTACTTC. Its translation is CASIKGLGQETQYF.

CDR3 DNA: TGTGCCAGCAGTGAAGCGCCGGGGGGGCAGCAGTACTTC. It codes for CASSEAPGGQQYF. V usage is TRBV2 and J usage is TRBJ2-7; 8 bases agree with TRBD2. V lost 0 bases and J lost 8; bases outside the gene matches: 3. This CDR3 has 13 amino acids. Germline CDR1 SNHLY, CDR2 FYNNEI.

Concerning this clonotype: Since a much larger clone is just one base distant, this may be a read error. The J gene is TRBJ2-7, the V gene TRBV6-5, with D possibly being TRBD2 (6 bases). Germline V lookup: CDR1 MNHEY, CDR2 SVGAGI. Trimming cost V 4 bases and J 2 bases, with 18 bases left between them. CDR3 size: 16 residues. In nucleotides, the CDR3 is TGTGCCAGCAGTTCCTACCGGGACTTACCCCCCTACGAGCAGTACTTC. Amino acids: CASSSYRDLPPYEQYF.

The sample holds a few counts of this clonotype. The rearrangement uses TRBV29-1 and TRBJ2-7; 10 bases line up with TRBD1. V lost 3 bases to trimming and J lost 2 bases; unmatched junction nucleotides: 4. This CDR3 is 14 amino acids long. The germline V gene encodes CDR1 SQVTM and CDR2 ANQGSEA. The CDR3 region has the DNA TGCAGCGTTGAGGTCGGACAGGGGGCCTACGAGCAGTACTTC. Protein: CSVEVGQGAYEQYF.

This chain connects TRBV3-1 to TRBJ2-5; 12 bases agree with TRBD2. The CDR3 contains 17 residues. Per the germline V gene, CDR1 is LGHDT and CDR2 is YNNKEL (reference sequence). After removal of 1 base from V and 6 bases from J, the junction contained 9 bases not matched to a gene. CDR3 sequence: CASSQGPTSGSGKTQYF. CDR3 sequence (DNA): TGTGCCAGCAGCCAAGGCCCGACTAGCGGGAGTGGAAAGACCCAGTACTTC.

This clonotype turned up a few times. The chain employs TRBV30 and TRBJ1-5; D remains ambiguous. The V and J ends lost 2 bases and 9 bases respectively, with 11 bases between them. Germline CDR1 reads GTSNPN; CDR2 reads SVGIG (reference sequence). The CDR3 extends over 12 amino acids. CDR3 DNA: TGTGCCTGGAGTCTTGGCCGAGTGCCCCAGCATTTT. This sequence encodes CAWSLGRVPQHF.